The clone carrying this T cell receptor (beta chain) was seen only a few times. Its antigen is unidentified. The ends were cut back, 0 bases at V and 7 bases at J, with 12 bases in the middle. The CDR3 loop spans 13 amino acids. Germline-derived CDR1 and CDR2 are GTSNPN and SVGIG (reference sequence). A J-beta primer mix and a sample-barcoded 5' primer were used in a second PCR of roughly 6 to 12 cycles. Individual samples furnished no less than 2.5 million CDR3-containing paired-end reads apiece. TCRdb ran MiXCR on the 5' RACE reads and lists one entry per CDR3 protein. The sample has roughly 1,500,000 distinct CDR3 sequences; roughly 45% are singletons. These data come from a study of blood T cells in healthy people across ages. General study results and limits: Considered underestimates were the diversity estimates obtained from one million T cells. Unsorted PBMCs prevented conclusive naive versus antigen-experienced comparison.

Donation came from healthy Caucasian individuals in Russia who were aged about 6 to 95. The V gene is TRBV30, the J gene TRBJ1-2; perhaps TRBD1 as D (5 bases). This receptor was identified in a woman aged 18-29 years in good health. The sample was blood. DNA of the CDR3: TGTGCCTGGAGTGTTGGGGGGAACGCTGGCTACACCTTC. Residues: CAWSVGGNAGYTF.